One T cell receptor beta chain is described in this entry. This entry is derived from a study of blood T cell repertoires in COVID-19. Study at large: Sites across the United States, Italy and Spain contributed samples from acute and convalescent COVID-19. T cells, B-cell-depleted T cells, or PBMCs supplied cDNA or gDNA.

V was trimmed by 2 bases and J by 7 bases, leaving 18 bases between them. Germline V gives CDR1 MNHEY, CDR2 SVGAGI. The CDR3 has 15 residues. Study processing details: Cell counts per sample came from amplifying reference gene primers. The table came from immunoSEQ multiplex PCR; TCRdb's copy has only in-frame clones and leaves some out. V and J calls plus clone size are reproduced from that table; the DNA served to infer D and trimming. The sample consists of 350,000 or so clones, about 86% of them appearing once. Sequenced material: peripheral blood. This TCR was recovered from a man aged 25-40 years with active or convalescent COVID-19. This chain links TRBV6-5 with TRBJ2-7; tentative D call: TRBD1 (5 bases). The CDR3 region is CASSYAPGFIGEQYF. For the CDR3, the DNA is TGTGCCAGCAGTTACGCGCCAGGGTTTATTGGGGAGCAGTACTTC.